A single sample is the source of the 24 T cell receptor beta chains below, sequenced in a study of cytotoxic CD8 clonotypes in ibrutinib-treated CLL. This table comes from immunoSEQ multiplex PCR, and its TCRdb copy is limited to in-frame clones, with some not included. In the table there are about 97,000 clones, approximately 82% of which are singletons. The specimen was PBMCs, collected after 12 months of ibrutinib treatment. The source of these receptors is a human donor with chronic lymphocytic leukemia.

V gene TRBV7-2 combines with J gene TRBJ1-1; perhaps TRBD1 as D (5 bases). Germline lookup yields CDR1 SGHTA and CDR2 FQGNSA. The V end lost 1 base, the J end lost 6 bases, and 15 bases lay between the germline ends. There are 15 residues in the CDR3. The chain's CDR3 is CASSLDLGGIPEAFF. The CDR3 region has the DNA TGTGCCAGCAGCTTAGACCTGGGGGGGATCCCTGAAGCTTTCTTT.

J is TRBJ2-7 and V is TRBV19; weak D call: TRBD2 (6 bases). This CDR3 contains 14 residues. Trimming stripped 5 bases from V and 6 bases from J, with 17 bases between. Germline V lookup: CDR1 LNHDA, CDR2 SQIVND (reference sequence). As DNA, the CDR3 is TGTGCCAGTAGTTTCCCTGGGGGAGGATCCGAGCAGTACTTC. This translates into CASSFPGGGSEQYF.

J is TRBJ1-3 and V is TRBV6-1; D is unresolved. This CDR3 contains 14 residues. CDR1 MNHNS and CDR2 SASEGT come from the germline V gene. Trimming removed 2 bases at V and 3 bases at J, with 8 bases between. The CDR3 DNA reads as TGTGCCAGCAGTGAAACACTGAGTGGAAACACCATATATTTT. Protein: CASSETLSGNTIYF.

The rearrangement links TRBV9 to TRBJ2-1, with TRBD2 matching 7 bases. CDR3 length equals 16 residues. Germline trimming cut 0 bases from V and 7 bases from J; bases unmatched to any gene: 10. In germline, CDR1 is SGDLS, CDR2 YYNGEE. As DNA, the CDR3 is TGTGCCAGCAGCGTAGGTCCCCAACTAGCGCAGAATGAGCAGTTCTTC. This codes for CASSVGPQLAQNEQFF.

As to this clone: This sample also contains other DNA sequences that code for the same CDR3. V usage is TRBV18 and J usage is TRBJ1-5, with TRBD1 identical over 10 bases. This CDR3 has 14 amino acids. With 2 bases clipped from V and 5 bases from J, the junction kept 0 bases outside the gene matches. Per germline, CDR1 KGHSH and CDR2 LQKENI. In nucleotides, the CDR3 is TGTGCCAGCTCACCAGGACAGGGGGATCAGCCCCAGCATTTT. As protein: CASSPGQGDQPQHF.

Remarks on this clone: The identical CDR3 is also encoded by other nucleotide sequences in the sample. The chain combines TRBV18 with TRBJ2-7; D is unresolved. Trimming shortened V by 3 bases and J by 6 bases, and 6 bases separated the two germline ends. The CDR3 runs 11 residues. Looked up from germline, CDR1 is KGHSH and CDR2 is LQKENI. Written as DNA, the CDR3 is TGTGCCAGCTCACCGGACCGCGAGCAGTACTTC. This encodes CASSPDREQYF.

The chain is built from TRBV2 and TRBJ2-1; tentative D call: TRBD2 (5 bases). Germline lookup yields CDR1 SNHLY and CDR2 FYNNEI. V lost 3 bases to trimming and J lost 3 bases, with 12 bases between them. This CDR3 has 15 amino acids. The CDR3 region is CASSEGVRNYNEQFF. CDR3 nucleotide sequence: TGTGCCAGCAGTGAGGGAGTGAGGAACTACAATGAGCAGTTCTTC. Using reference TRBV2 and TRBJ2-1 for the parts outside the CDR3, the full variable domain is EPEVTQTPSHQVTQMGQEVILRCVPISNHLYFYWYRQILGQKVEFLVSFYNNEISEKSEIFDDQFSVERPDGSNFTLKIRSTKLEDSAMYFCASSEGVRNYNEQFFGPGTRLTVL.

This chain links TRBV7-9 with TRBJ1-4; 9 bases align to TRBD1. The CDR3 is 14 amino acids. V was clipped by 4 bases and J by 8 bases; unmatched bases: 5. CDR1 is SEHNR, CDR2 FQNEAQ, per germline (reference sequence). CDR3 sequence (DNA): TGTGCCAGCAGCTCACAGGGGGCGGGGGAAAAACTGTTTTTT. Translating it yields CASSSQGAGEKLFF.

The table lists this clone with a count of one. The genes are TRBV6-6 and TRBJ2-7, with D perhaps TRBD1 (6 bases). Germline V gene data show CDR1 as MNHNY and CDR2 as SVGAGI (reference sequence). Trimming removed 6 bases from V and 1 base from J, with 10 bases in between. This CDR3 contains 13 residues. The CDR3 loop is CASSRGQSYEQYF. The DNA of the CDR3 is TGTGCCAGCAGCCGTGGACAGTCCTACGAGCAGTACTTC.

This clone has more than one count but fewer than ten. DNA of the CDR3: TGTGCCTGGAGTGGGAAGGCTGGGGGCAATCAGCCCCAGCATTTT. It codes for CAWSGKAGGNQPQHF. The chain carries TRBV30 and TRBJ1-5; D gene unclear. Trimming stripped 1 base from V and 2 bases from J, with 12 bases between. Per the germline V gene, CDR1 is GTSNPN and CDR2 is SVGIG (reference sequence). The CDR3 consists of 15 residues. Based on the CDR3 plus reference TRBV30 and TRBJ1-5, the full variable domain is SQTIHQWPATLVQPVGSPLSLECTVEGTSNPNLYWYRQAAGRGLQLLFYSVGIGQISSEVPQNLSASRPQDRQFILSSKKLLLSDSGFYLCAWSGKAGGNQPQHFGDGTRLSIL.

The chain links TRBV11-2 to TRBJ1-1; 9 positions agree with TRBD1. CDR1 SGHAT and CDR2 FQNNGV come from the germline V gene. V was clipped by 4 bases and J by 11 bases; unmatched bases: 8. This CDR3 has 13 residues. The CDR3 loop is CASSSQTGGSAFF. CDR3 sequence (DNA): TGTGCCAGCAGCTCACAGACAGGGGGTTCGGCTTTCTTT.

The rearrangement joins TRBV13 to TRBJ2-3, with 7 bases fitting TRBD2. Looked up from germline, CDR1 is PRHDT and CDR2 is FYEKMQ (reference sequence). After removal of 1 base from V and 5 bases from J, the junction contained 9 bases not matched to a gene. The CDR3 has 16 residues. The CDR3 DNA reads TGTGCCAGCAGCTTAGCGAGGTGGGGGGGGAAAGATACGCAGTATTTT. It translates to CASSLARWGGKDTQYF.

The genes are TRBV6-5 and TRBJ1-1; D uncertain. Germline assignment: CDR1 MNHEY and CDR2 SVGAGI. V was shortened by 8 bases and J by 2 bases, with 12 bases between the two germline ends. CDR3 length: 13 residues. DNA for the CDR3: TGTGCCAGCTCGGCCGACCTAAACACTGAAGCTTTCTTT. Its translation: CASSADLNTEAFF.

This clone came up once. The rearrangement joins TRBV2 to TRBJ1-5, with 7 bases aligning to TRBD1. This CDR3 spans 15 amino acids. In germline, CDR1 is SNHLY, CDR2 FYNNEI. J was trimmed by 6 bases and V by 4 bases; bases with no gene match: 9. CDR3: CASSVQGRNSQPQHF. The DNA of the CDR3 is TGTGCCAGCAGTGTACAGGGGAGGAACAGTCAGCCCCAGCATTTT.

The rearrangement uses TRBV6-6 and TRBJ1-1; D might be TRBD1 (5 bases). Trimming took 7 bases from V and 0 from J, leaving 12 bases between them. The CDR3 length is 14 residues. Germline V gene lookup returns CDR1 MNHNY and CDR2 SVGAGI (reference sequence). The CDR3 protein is CASTKRGMNTEAFF. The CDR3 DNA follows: TGTGCCAGCACAAAGAGGGGCATGAACACTGAAGCTTTCTTT.

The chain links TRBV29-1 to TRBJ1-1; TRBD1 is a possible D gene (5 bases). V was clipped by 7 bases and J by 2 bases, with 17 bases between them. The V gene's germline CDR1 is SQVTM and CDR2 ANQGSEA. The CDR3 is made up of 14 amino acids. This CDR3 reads CSAGKMTENTEAFF. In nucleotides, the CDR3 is TGCAGCGCCGGAAAGATGACAGAAAACACTGAAGCTTTCTTT.

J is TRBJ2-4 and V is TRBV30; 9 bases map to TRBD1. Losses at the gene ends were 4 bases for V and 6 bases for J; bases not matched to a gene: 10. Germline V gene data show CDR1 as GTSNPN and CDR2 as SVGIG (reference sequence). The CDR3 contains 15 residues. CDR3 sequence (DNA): TGTGCCTGGAAAATAATGGGGACAGGGAGAAACATTCAGTACTTC. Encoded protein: CAWKIMGTGRNIQYF. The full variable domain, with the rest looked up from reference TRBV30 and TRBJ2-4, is SQTIHQWPATLVQPVGSPLSLECTVEGTSNPNLYWYRQAAGRGLQLLFYSVGIGQISSEVPQNLSASRPQDRQFILSSKKLLLSDSGFYLCAWKIMGTGRNIQYFGAGTRLSVL.

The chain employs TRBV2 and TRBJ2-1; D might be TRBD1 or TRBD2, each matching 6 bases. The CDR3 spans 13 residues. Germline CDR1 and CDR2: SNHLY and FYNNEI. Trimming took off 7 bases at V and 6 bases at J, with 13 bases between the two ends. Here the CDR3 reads CASKPGAGNEQFF. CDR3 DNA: TGTGCCAGCAAGCCGGGGGCGGGCAATGAGCAGTTCTTC. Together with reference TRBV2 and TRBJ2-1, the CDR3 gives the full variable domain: EPEVTQTPSHQVTQMGQEVILRCVPISNHLYFYWYRQILGQKVEFLVSFYNNEISEKSEIFDDQFSVERPDGSNFTLKIRSTKLEDSAMYFCASKPGAGNEQFFGPGTRLTVL.

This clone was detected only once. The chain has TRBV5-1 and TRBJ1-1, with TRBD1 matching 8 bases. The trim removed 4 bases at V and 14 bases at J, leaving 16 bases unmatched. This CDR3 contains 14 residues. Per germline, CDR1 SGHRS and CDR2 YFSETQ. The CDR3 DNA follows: TGCGCCAGCAGCGGGGGACAGGAGGTTTCGCCCGTGTTCTTT. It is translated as CASSGGQEVSPVFF.

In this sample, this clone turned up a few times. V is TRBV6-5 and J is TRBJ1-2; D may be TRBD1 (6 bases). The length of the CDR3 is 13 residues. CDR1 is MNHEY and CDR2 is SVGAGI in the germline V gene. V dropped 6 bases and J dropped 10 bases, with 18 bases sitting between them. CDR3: CASSPIQQGLYTF. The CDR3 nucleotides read TGTGCCAGCAGCCCCATTCAACAGGGACTCTACACCTTC.

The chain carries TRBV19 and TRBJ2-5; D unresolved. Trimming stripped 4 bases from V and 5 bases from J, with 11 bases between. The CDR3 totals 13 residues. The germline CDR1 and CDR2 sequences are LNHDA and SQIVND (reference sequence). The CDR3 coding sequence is TGTGCCAGTAGTACCCAGGTTAAGGAGACCCAGTACTTC. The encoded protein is CASSTQVKETQYF.

DNA of the CDR3: TGTGCCAGTAGTTCCGGGACAGGGTTTCTTTACGAGCAGTACTTC. This sequence encodes CASSSGTGFLYEQYF. The chain carries TRBV19 and TRBJ2-7, with TRBD1 matching over 9 bases. This CDR3 has 15 amino acids. The germline gives CDR1 LNHDA, CDR2 SQIVND (reference sequence). V was pared by 5 bases and J by 4 bases, with 9 bases of the junction left unmatched.

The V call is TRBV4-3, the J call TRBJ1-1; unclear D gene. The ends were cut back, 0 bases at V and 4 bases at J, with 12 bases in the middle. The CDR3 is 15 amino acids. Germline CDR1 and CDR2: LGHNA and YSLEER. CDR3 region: CASSQDAGPGTEAFF. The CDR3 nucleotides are TGCGCCAGCAGCCAAGATGCCGGACCGGGCACTGAAGCTTTCTTT.

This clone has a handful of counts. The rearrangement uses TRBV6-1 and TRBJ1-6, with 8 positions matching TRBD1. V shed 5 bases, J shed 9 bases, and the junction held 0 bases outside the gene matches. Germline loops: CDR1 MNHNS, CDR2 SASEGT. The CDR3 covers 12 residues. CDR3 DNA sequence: TGTGCCAGCAGTACAGGGGGTTCACCCCTCCACTTT. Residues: CASSTGGSPLHF.